These 30 T cell receptor beta chains originate from one sample sequenced in a study of CD8 T cells in Susac syndrome. An input of roughly 0.45 to 1 ug of RNA was subjected to reverse transcription using random hexamers. TCRdb passed the immunoSEQ multiplex PCR reads through MiXCR, listing each CDR3 protein once. The sample holds 90,000 to 110,000 distinct CDR3 sequences; 96% are singletons and the top ten take roughly 0.099%. Sequencing input: CD4+ T cells from PBMCs. The source is a human donor in good health.

CDR3 coding DNA: TGTGCCAGCAGCGCCCTTCTAGTGAGCAATGAGCAGTTCTTC. It is translated as CASSALLVSNEQFF. The chain combines TRBV12-3 or TRBV12-4 with TRBJ2-1; D is unclear. V was pared by 6 bases and J by 6 bases, with 15 bases between. CDR3 length equals 14 residues.

This clonotype came up once. The chain links TRBV12-3 or TRBV12-4 to TRBJ1-2, with 11 positions matching TRBD1. CDR3 length equals 15 residues. J gave up 4 bases and V 3 bases, and 4 bases lay outside the gene matches. CDR3 region: CASSFGQGAGYGYTF. Written as DNA, the CDR3 is TGTGCCAGCAGTTTCGGACAGGGGGCCGGCTATGGCTACACCTTC.

The gene calls are TRBV29-1 and TRBJ2-3; no firm D call. CDR3 length equals 12 residues. Deletions cut 7 bases from V and 2 bases from J, with 10 bases between. Germline V gene sequence: CDR1 SQVTM, CDR2 ANQGSEA. DNA for the CDR3: TGCAGCGCCTCTGGGGTCACAGATACGCAGTATTTT. Encoded protein: CSASGVTDTQYF.

The V gene is TRBV6-2 or TRBV6-3, the J gene TRBJ1-6, with D unclear. The CDR3 contains 16 residues. Germline CDR1 MNHEY, CDR2 SVGEGT. V shed 6 bases and J shed 0 bases, with 12 bases lying between them. The CDR3 sequence: CASSRVPSSYNSPLHF. The CDR3 nucleotides read TGTGCCAGCAGCAGAGTCCCGAGCTCCTATAATTCACCCCTCCACTTT.

The V gene is TRBV7-2, the J gene TRBJ2-5; D is ambiguous. There are 12 residues in the CDR3. V shed 5 bases and J shed 5 bases, with 9 bases lying between them. Germline V gene data show CDR1 as SGHTA and CDR2 as FQGNSA. CDR3 coding DNA: TGTGCCAGCAGCCAAACAATGGAGACCCAGTACTTC. Translated: CASSQTMETQYF.

The chain carries TRBV20-1 and TRBJ1-2; D possibly corresponds to TRBD1 (5 bases). This CDR3 has 14 residues. Germline V lookup: CDR1 DFQATT, CDR2 SNEGSKA (reference sequence). Deletions cut 6 bases from V and 7 bases from J, with 21 bases between. For the CDR3, the DNA is TGCAGTGCGCCAGGCGATGGGGGTCCCTTTGGCTACACCTTC. This encodes CSAPGDGGPFGYTF.

Written as DNA, the CDR3 is TGTGCCAGCAGCCACGGGGTGACTGAAGCTTTCTTT. Translating gives CASSHGVTEAFF. V gene TRBV3-1 combines with J gene TRBJ1-1; D remains ambiguous. Germline lookup yields CDR1 LGHDT and CDR2 YNNKEL (reference sequence). The CDR3 is made up of 12 amino acids. The ends were cut back, 3 bases at V and 5 bases at J, with 7 bases in the middle.

This clonotype was recorded once. This chain uses TRBV15 with TRBJ1-2; D unresolved. The CDR3 is 14 residues long. In germline, CDR1 is LNHNV, CDR2 YYDKDF (reference sequence). V was trimmed by 0 bases and J by 3 bases, leaving 8 bases between them. CDR3 nucleotide sequence: TGTGCCACCAGCAGAGAGACGGGGTACTATGGCTACACCTTC. It yields the protein CATSRETGYYGYTF. Together with reference TRBV15 and TRBJ1-2, the CDR3 gives the full variable domain: DAMVIQNPRYQVTQFGKPVTLSCSQTLNHNVMYWYQQKSSQAPKLLFHYYDKDFNNEADTPDNFQSRRPNTSFCFLDIRSPGLGDTAMYLCATSRETGYYGYTFGSGTRLTVV.

This chain links TRBV20-1 with TRBJ2-7; 9 bases match TRBD2. Trimming cost V 0 bases and J 2 bases; bases outside gene matches: 8. The CDR3 extends over 16 amino acids. Germline V gene sequence: CDR1 DFQATT, CDR2 SNEGSKA (reference sequence). The CDR3 loop reads CSARDQGSGGTYEQYF. In DNA, the CDR3 is TGCAGTGCTAGAGATCAAGGGAGCGGGGGGACCTACGAGCAGTACTTC.

The chain combines TRBV5-1 with TRBJ1-1; the D gene is possibly TRBD1 (5 bases). The CDR3 has 16 residues. The V end lost 4 bases, the J end lost 0 bases, and 16 bases lay between the germline ends. Germline CDR1 SGHRS, CDR2 YFSETQ. The CDR3 coding sequence is TGCGCCAGCAGCCTTTGGAAAGGGGAAGTGAACACTGAAGCTTTCTTT. Translated: CASSLWKGEVNTEAFF. The full variable domain, rest sourced from reference TRBV5-1 and TRBJ1-1, is KAGVTQTPRYLIKTRGQQVTLSCSPISGHRSVSWYQQTPGQGLQFLFEYFSETQRNKGNFPGRFSGRQFSNSRSEMNVSTLELGDSALYLCASSLWKGEVNTEAFFGQGTRLTVV.

CDR3 amino acids: CASSLEYRGRGYEQYF. The CDR3 region has the DNA TGTGCCAGCAGCTTAGAATATAGAGGCAGGGGCTACGAGCAGTACTTC. The chain employs TRBV7-9 and TRBJ2-7; maybe TRBD1 (6 bases). CDR1 is SEHNR, CDR2 FQNEAQ, per germline (reference sequence). Deletions cut 1 base from V and 3 bases from J, with 16 bases between. This CDR3 spans 16 amino acids.

The rearrangement joins TRBV12-3 or TRBV12-4 to TRBJ2-6; D remains ambiguous. Trimming cost V 7 bases and J 2 bases, with 15 bases left between them. The CDR3 sequence is 16 residues long. Here the CDR3 DNA reads TGTGCCAGCAACAACCTCCCCTCCACTGGGGCCAACGTCCTGACTTTC. This gives the protein CASNNLPSTGANVLTF.

A few counts support this clonotype. This rearrangement joins TRBV7-9 to TRBJ2-2; possible D gene TRBD1, 5 bases. In germline, CDR1 is SEHNR, CDR2 FQNEAQ (reference sequence). CDR3 length: 14 residues. V lost 4 bases to trimming and J lost 1 base, with 7 bases between them. CDR3 coding DNA: TGTGCCAGCAGCTCCGACAGGAACACCGGGGAGCTGTTTTTT. The encoded protein is CASSSDRNTGELFF.

The gene calls are TRBV7-2 and TRBJ1-5; D may be TRBD1 (6 bases). CDR3 length equals 15 residues. V shed 3 bases and J shed 7 bases, with 16 bases lying between them. Germline CDR1 is SGHTA and CDR2 is FQGNSA. CDR3 bases: TGTGCCAGCAGCTTGGGCCAGGGGATGGAACAGCCCCAGCATTTT. Its translation is CASSLGQGMEQPQHF.

The CDR3 is CSARDLMTSGGSTYNEQFF. The CDR3 DNA follows: TGCAGTGCTAGAGACTTGATGACTAGCGGGGGCTCAACCTACAATGAGCAGTTCTTC. The chain couples TRBV20-1 to TRBJ2-1, with 12 bases lining up with TRBD2. Germline V gene sequence: CDR1 DFQATT, CDR2 SNEGSKA (reference sequence). The V gene end was trimmed by 0 bases and the J gene end by 2 bases; junction bases not matched to a gene: 11. The CDR3 contains 19 residues.

This chain links TRBV7-2 with TRBJ2-3; D remains ambiguous. The CDR3 loop spans 14 amino acids. The V end lost 2 bases, the J end lost 5 bases, and 11 bases lay between the germline ends. The germline gives CDR1 SGHTA, CDR2 FQGNSA. The CDR3 region is CASSLTGLGDTQYF. The CDR3, as DNA: TGTGCCAGCAGCTTAACCGGGTTAGGAGATACGCAGTATTTT.

V is TRBV20-1 and J is TRBJ2-7; no reliable D call. V was pared by 4 bases and J by 2 bases, with 18 bases between. This CDR3 has 15 residues. The germline V gene has CDR1 DFQATT and CDR2 SNEGSKA (reference sequence). The CDR3 DNA sequence: TGCAGTGCTATCCCACCGACGGGCGCTCCCTACGAGCAGTACTTC. It is translated as CSAIPPTGAPYEQYF.

The chain joins TRBV5-1 to TRBJ1-2; the D gene is possibly TRBD1 (5 bases). The CDR3 consists of 14 residues. V dropped 4 bases and J dropped 2 bases, with 12 bases sitting between them. From germline, CDR1 is SGHRS and CDR2 YFSETQ. For the CDR3, the DNA is TGCGCCAGCAGCAGTGGGACGAGGAACTATGGCTACACCTTC. Its protein product is CASSSGTRNYGYTF.

The chain recombines TRBV15 with TRBJ2-5; TRBD1 matches at 7 bases. This CDR3 has 15 residues. Losses at the gene ends were 5 bases for V and 2 bases for J; bases not matched to a gene: 8. The germline CDR1 and CDR2 sequences are LNHNV and YYDKDF (reference sequence). The CDR3 is CATSGGQTQQETQYF. DNA for the CDR3: TGTGCCACCAGCGGGGGACAGACTCAGCAAGAGACCCAGTACTTC.

This chain connects TRBV3-1 to TRBJ2-7, with D possibly TRBD1 on 5 matching bases. The length of the CDR3 is 16 residues. CDR1 and CDR2 from the germline V gene are LGHDT and YNNKEL (reference sequence). Trimming cost V 1 base and J 2 bases, with 15 bases left between them. The CDR3 sequence is CASSQARKTEAYEQYF. The CDR3 nucleotides read TGTGCCAGCAGCCAAGCAAGGAAGACAGAAGCCTACGAGCAGTACTTC.

The chain links TRBV7-2 to TRBJ2-1; D gene unclear. This CDR3 is 15 amino acids long. CDR1 is SGHTA, CDR2 FQGNSA, per germline. V lost 2 bases to trimming and J lost 9 bases, with 17 bases between them. CDR3 region: CASSLQGPIAGEQFF. In nucleotides, the CDR3 is TGTGCCAGCAGCTTACAAGGGCCCATCGCCGGTGAGCAGTTCTTC. The entire variable domain, with the rest obtained from reference TRBV7-2 and TRBJ2-1, is as follows: GAGVSQSPSNKVTEKGKDVELRCDPISGHTALYWYRQSLGQGLEFLIYFQGNSAPDKSGLPSDRFSAERTGGSVSTLTIQRTQQEDSAVYLCASSLQGPIAGEQFFGPGTRLTVL.

V usage is TRBV6-1 and J usage is TRBJ2-3; D is undetermined. V lost 7 bases, J lost 4 bases, and 15 bases lay in between. This CDR3 is built from 14 residues. Germline-derived CDR1 and CDR2 are MNHNS and SASEGT. The CDR3 sequence is CASIRARGSDTQYF. The CDR3 coding sequence is TGTGCCAGCATTCGGGCTCGTGGATCAGATACGCAGTATTTT.

The chain has TRBV20-1 and TRBJ2-7, with no clear D. V was clipped by 5 bases and J by 2 bases, with 10 bases between them. The CDR3 sequence is 12 residues long. Germline CDR1 reads DFQATT; CDR2 reads SNEGSKA (reference sequence). This chain's CDR3 is CSAFPRAYEQYF. The CDR3 DNA is TGCAGTGCTTTCCCTCGGGCCTACGAGCAGTACTTC.

The V and J genes are TRBV7-2 and TRBJ1-5, with D unclear. Germline CDR1 and CDR2: SGHTA and FQGNSA. With 7 bases removed from V and 6 bases from J, the gap between germline ends came to 16 bases. The CDR3 spans 14 residues. This CDR3 reads CASTVGRDFQPQHF. For the CDR3, the DNA is TGTGCCAGCACCGTTGGCCGGGATTTTCAGCCCCAGCATTTT.

The chain couples TRBV5-4 to TRBJ1-2; TRBD1 aligns across 8 bases. The CDR3 loop spans 14 amino acids. V lost 0 bases to trimming and J lost 6 bases; unmatched junction nucleotides: 4. CDR1 SGHNT and CDR2 YYREEE come from the germline V gene (reference sequence). CDR3 residues: CASSLERQGHGYTF. The CDR3 bases are TGTGCCAGCAGCTTGGAGAGACAGGGGCATGGCTACACCTTC.

This rearrangement joins TRBV9 to TRBJ2-1, with 10 bases matching TRBD2. Germline V gene lookup returns CDR1 SGDLS and CDR2 YYNGEE. This CDR3 contains 16 residues. V shed 0 bases, J shed 4 bases, and the junction held 4 bases outside the gene matches. The chain's CDR3 is CASSVVAGGSYNEQFF. In nucleotides, the CDR3 is TGTGCCAGCAGCGTAGTAGCGGGGGGCAGTTACAATGAGCAGTTCTTC.

The gene calls are TRBV27 and TRBJ1-1; D is undetermined. The germline V gene encodes CDR1 MNHEY and CDR2 SMNVEV (reference sequence). The V and J ends lost 5 bases and 5 bases respectively, with 12 bases between them. The CDR3 length is 13 residues. As DNA, the CDR3 is TGTGCCAGCAGTGCCAGGACTGCTACTGAAGCTTTCTTT. Translation gives CASSARTATEAFF.

This sequence joins TRBV3-1 and TRBJ2-7; 10 positions match TRBD2. V lost 4 bases to trimming and J lost 2 bases; unmatched junction nucleotides: 5. In germline, CDR1 is LGHDT, CDR2 YNNKEL (reference sequence). The CDR3 has 15 amino acids. CDR3 bases: TGTGCCAGCAGCCTTCGGACTAGCGGCACCTACGAGCAGTACTTC. This codes for CASSLRTSGTYEQYF.

The CDR3 nucleotides are TGTGCCAGCAGTATAGGGGTCGGCTTCGGCTACACCTTC. Protein sequence: CASSIGVGFGYTF. The chain employs TRBV2 and TRBJ1-2; a weak D match, TRBD1 (5 bases). The CDR3 contains 13 residues. Trimming took off 5 bases at V and 8 bases at J, with 15 bases between the two ends. Germline V CDR1 and CDR2: SNHLY, FYNNEI.

Only one count was recorded for this clonotype. The CDR3 nucleotides read TGTGCCAGCAGCCAGACAGGGGTTGAAAAACTGTTTTTT. The encoded protein is CASSQTGVEKLFF. This chain joins TRBV4-2 and TRBJ1-4, with 8 bases lining up with TRBD1. V shed 3 bases and J 7 bases; nucleotides not matched to a gene: 1. Germline V gene lookup returns CDR1 LGHNA and CDR2 YNFKEQ. The CDR3 runs to 13 residues.